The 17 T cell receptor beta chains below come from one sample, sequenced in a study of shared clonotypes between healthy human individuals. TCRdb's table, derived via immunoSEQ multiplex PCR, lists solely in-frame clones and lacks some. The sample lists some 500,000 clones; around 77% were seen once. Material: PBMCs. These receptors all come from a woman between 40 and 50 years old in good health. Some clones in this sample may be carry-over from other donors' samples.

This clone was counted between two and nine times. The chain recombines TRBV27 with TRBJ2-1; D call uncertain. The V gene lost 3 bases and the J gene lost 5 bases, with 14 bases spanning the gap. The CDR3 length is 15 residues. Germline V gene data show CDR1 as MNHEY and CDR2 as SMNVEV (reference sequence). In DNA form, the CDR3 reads TGTGCCAGCAGTTTCTCAAACAGCCGGAACAATGAGCAGTTCTTC. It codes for CASSFSNSRNNEQFF.

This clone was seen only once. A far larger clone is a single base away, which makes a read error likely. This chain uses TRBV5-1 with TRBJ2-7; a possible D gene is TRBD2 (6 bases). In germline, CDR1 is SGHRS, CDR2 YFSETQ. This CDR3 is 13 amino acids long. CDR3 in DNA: TGCGCCAGCCGCCGGCCGGGAGCCTACGAGCAGTGCTTC. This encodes CASRRPGAYEQCF.

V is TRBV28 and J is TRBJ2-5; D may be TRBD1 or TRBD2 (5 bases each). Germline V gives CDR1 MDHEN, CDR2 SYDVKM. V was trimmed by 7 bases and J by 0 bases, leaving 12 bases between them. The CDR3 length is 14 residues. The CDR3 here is CASTRGPDQETQYF. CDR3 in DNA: TGTGCCAGCACACGGGGACCCGACCAAGAGACCCAGTACTTC. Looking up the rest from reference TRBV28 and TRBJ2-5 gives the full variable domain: DVKVTQSSRYLVKRTGEKVFLECVQDMDHENMFWYRQDPGLGLRLIYFSYDVKMKEKGDIPEGYSVSREKKERFSLILESASTNQTSMYLCASTRGPDQETQYFGPGTRLLVL.

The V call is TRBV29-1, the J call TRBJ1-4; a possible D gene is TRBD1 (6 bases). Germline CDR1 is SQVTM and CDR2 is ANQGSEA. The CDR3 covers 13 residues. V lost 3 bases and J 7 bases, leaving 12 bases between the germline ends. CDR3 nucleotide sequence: TGCAGCGTTGACTCAGGGGCAAGTGAAAAACTGTTTTTT. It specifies CSVDSGASEKLFF.

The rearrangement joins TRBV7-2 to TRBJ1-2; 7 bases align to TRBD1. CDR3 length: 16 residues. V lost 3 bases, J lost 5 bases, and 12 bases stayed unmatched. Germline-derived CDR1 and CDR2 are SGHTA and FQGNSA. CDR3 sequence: CASSFNSGGGLYGYTF. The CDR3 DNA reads TGTGCCAGCAGCTTCAACTCAGGGGGTGGTCTGTATGGCTACACCTTC.

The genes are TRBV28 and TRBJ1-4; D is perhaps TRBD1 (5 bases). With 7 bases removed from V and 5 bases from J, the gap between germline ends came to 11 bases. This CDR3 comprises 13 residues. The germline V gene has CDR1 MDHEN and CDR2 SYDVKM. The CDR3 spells CASKAGRNEKLFF. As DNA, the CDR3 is TGTGCCAGCAAAGCAGGGAGGAATGAAAAACTGTTTTTT. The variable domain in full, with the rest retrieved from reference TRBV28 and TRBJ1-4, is DVKVTQSSRYLVKRTGEKVFLECVQDMDHENMFWYRQDPGLGLRLIYFSYDVKMKEKGDIPEGYSVSREKKERFSLILESASTNQTSMYLCASKAGRNEKLFFGSGTQLSVL.

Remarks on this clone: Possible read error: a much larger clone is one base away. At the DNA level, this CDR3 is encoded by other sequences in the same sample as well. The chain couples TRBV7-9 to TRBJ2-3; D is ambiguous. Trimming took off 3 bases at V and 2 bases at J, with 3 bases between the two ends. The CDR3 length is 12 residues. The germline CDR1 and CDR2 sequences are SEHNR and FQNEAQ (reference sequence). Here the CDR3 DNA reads TGTGCCAGCAGCTTGGACACAGATACGCAGTATTTT. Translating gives CASSLDTDTQYF.

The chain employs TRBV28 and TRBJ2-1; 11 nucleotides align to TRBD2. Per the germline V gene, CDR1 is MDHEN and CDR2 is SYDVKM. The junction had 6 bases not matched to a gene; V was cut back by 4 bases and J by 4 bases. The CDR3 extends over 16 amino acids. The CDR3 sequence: CASSYTGLADYNEQFF. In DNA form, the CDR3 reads TGTGCCAGCAGTTATACGGGACTAGCGGATTACAATGAGCAGTTCTTC.

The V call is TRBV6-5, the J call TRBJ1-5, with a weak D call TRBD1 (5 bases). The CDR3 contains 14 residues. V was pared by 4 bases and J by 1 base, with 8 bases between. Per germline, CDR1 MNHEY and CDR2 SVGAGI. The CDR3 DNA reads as TGTGCCAGCAGTTCAGGGATGAGCAATCAGCCCCAGCATTTT. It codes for CASSSGMSNQPQHF.

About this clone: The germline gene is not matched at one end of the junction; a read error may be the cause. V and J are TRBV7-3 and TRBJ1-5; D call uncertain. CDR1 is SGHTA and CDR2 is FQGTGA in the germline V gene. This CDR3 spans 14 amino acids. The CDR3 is CASSLSPSSQPQHF. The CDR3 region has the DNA TGTGCCAGCAGCTTAAGTCCCAGCAGTCAGCCCCAGCATTTT.

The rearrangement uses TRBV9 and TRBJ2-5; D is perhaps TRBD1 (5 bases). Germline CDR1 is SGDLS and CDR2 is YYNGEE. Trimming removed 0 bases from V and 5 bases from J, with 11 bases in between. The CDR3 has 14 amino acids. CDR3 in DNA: TGTGCCAGCAGCGTAGCAGGGTTGGGGGAGACCCAGTACTTC. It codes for CASSVAGLGETQYF. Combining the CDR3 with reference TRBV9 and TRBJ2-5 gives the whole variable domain DSGVTQTPKHLITATGQRVTLRCSPRSGDLSVYWYQQSLDQGLQFLIQYYNGEERAKGNILERFSAQQFPDLHSELNLSSLELGDSALYFCASSVAGLGETQYFGPGTRLLVL.

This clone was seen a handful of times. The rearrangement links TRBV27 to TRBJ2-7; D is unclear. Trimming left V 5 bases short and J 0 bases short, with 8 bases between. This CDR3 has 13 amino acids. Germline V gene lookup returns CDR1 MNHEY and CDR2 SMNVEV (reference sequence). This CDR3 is CASSGLSSYEQYF. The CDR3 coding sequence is TGTGCCAGCAGTGGCCTTAGCTCCTACGAGCAGTACTTC.

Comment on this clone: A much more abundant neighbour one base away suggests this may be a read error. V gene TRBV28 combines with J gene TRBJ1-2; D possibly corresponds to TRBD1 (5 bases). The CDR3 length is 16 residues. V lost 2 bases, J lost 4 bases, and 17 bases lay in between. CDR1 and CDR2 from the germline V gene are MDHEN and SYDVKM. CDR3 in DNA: TGTGCCAGCAGTTTAGGGGTGAGGGGATGGAGCTATGGCTACACCTTC. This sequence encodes CASSLGVRGWSYGYTF.

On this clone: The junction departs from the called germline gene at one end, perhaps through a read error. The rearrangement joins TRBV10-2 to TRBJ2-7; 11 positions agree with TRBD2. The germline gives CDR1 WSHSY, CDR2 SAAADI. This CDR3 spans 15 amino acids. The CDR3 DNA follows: TGCGCCAGCATACCCACTAGCGGGAGCTCCTACGAGCAGTACTTT. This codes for CASIPTSGSSYEQYF.

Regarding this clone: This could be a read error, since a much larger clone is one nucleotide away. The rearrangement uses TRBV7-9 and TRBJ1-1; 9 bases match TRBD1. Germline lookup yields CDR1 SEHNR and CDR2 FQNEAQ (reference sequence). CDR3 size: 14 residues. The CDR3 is CVSSSGQGNTEAFF. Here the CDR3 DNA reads TGTGTCAGCAGCTCCGGACAGGGGAATACTGAAGCTTTCTTT.

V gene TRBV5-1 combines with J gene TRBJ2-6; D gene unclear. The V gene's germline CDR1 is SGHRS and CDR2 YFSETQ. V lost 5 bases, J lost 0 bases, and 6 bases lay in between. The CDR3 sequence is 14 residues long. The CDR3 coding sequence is TGCGCCAGCAGACCAGGCTCTGGGGCCAACGTCCTGACTTTC. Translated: CASRPGSGANVLTF.

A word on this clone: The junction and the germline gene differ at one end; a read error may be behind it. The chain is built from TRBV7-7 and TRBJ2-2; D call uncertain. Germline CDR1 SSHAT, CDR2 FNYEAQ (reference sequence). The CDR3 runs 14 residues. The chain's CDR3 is CASSLVGRTGELFF. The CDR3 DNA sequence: TGTGCTAGCAGCTTAGTAGGGCGAACCGGGGAGCTGTTTTTT. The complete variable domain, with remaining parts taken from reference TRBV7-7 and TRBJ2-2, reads GAGVSQSPRYKVTKRGQDVTLRCDPISSHATLYWYQQALGQGPEFLTYFNYEAQPDKSGLPSDRFSAERPEGSISTLTIQRTEQRDSAMYRCASSLVGRTGELFFGEGSRLTVL.